Listed below are T cell receptor beta chains from one sample, sequenced in a study of T-cell memory formation after mild COVID-19. One entry per CDR3 protein, called by TCRdb with MiXCR from the 5' RACE reads. In the table there are 550,000 to 700,000 distinct CDR3 sequences, around 17% of which are singletons. The sequenced material came from PBMCs or a T cell subset sorted from them (not recorded which). The origin of the receptors is an adult woman who had mild COVID-19 (a few samples of this study predate the infection). Cell type and time point are not known. Both conserved end residues are part of each CDR3. The order of the fields is clone size, V gene, D gene, J gene, CDR3 DNA, CDR3 protein. A D gene is named only where the DNA matches it firmly. Expanded clones get a size class; other rows say once, few or many, or leave the size out.

few	TRBV3-1	-	TRBJ1-1	TGTGCCAGCAGCCAAGGGAGGGGATGGACTGAAGCTTTCTTT	CASSQGRGWTEAFF
-	TRBV5-1	-	TRBJ2-6	TGCGCCAGCAGCTTGGTTGGTCGCGGGGCCAACGTCCTGACTTTC	CASSLVGRGANVLTF
-	TRBV29-1	-	TRBJ2-1	TGCAGCGCCCGAACCGGTTACAATGAGCAGTTCTTC	CSARTGYNEQFF
-	TRBV3-1	TRBD2	TRBJ2-7	TGTGCCAGCGGCCGATCAGCGGGAGAAATCTACGAGCAGTACTTC	CASGRSAGEIYEQYF
-	TRBV7-9	TRBD2	TRBJ2-7	TGTGCCAGCAGCGCGCCGGGACTAGCTGTATGGGAGCAGTACTTC	CASSAPGLAVWEQYF
few	TRBV9	-	TRBJ2-5	TGTGCCAGCAGCGTAGGAGGAGCGACTGGGGAGACCCAGTACTTC	CASSVGGATGETQYF
many	TRBV4-2	-	TRBJ2-3	TGTGCCAGCAGCCAAGAAGAGCGGAATACGCAGTATTTT	CASSQEERNTQYF
few	TRBV5-1	-	TRBJ1-5	TGCGCCAGCAGCCCCGCCGCGGGTATTGAGCCCCAGCATTTT	CASSPAAGIEPQHF
-	TRBV2	-	TRBJ1-1	TGTGCCAGCAGAGATTGGGGGCAGGGCACCCAGAGGGAAGCTTTCTTT	CASRDWGQGTQREAFF
few	TRBV3-1	-	TRBJ2-6	TGTGCCAGCTCGGGCGATGGGTCTGGGGCCAACGTCCTGACTTTC	CASSGDGSGANVLTF
-	TRBV19	TRBD2	TRBJ2-1	TGTGCCAGTAGGCGAGCGGGAGGGCTAAACAATGAGCAGTTCTTC	CASRRAGGLNNEQFF
few	TRBV3-1	-	TRBJ2-2	TGTGCCAGCAGACCTATACTATATCCCTTGAACACCGGGGAGCTGTTTTTT	CASRPILYPLNTGELFF
-	TRBV16	-	TRBJ2-7	TGTGCCAGCAGCCAATCTGCCAACAGAGGAGGCGAGCAGTACTTC	CASSQSANRGGEQYF
many	TRBV30	-	TRBJ2-5	TGTGCCTGGGGCGGGCAGTCAAAAGAGACCCAGTACTTC	CAWGGQSKETQYF
-	TRBV6-2/TRBV6-3	TRBD1	TRBJ1-5	TGTGCCAGCAGCACAACAGGGGATCAGCCCCAGCATTTT	CASSTTGDQPQHF
-	TRBV12-3/TRBV12-4	TRBD1	TRBJ2-5	TGTGCCAGCAAAACAGGGGGCCGAGAGACCCAGTACTTC	CASKTGGRETQYF
-	TRBV6-5	-	TRBJ2-2	TGTGCCAGCAGTTGGGGTATACTGAACACCGGGGAGCTGTTTTTT	CASSWGILNTGELFF
-	TRBV7-2	-	TRBJ2-7	TGTGCCAGCAGCTTGCGGGACACCCTTCCGGAGAAGTACTTC	CASSLRDTLPEKYF
few	TRBV5-5	TRBD1	TRBJ1-1	TGTGCCAGCACTACCATGACAGGGGGCACTGAAGCTTTCTTT	CASTTMTGGTEAFF
few	TRBV7-9	TRBD2	TRBJ2-5	TGTGCCAGCAGCTTTCAGGCGGTCCGGGGGGTCCAAGAGACCCAGTACTTC	CASSFQAVRGVQETQYF
few	TRBV5-1	-	TRBJ1-2	TGCGCCAGCAGCTTGGAGGCCACATCCAACTATGGCTACACCTTC	CASSLEATSNYGYTF
-	TRBV7-9	TRBD1	TRBJ2-7	TGTGCCAGCAATCCGACAGGGGACTCCTACGAGCAGTACTTC	CASNPTGDSYEQYF
few	TRBV12-3/TRBV12-4	-	TRBJ1-2	TGTGCCAGCAGCCAAGGACAGTACTATGGCTACACCTTC	CASSQGQYYGYTF
-	TRBV27	TRBD1	TRBJ1-6	TGTGCCAGCACCCGCAGGGGGACACCTTCACCCCTCCACTTT	CASTRRGTPSPLHF
-	TRBV7-6	-	TRBJ2-1	TGTGCCAGCAGCTTAGAGGGCAGGGGACCTTACAATGAGCAGTTCTTC	CASSLEGRGPYNEQFF
-	TRBV11-2	-	TRBJ2-7	TGTGCCAGCAGCATGACAGGTGTTCCCTACGAGCAGTACTTC	CASSMTGVPYEQYF
few	TRBV5-1	TRBD2	TRBJ2-1	TGCGCCAGCAGAGAAACTAGCGGGAGATCCGAGCAGTTCTTC	CASRETSGRSEQFF
few	TRBV5-1	-	TRBJ2-2	TGCGCCAGCAGCTTGAATAGTCTCGTGTCCGGGGAGCTGTTTTTT	CASSLNSLVSGELFF
-	TRBV27	-	TRBJ2-4	TGTGCCAGCAGTCCATCTCAGGTCCACCTAGCCAAAAACATTCAGTACTTC	CASSPSQVHLAKNIQYF
-	TRBV19	-	TRBJ1-5	TGTGCCAGTAGGTTCACGGGGGTCGAGCAGCCCCAGCATTTT	CASRFTGVEQPQHF
few	TRBV4-1	TRBD1	TRBJ2-1	TGCGCCAGCAGCCCTCGGACAGGGCTTTGGGACAATGAGCAGTTCTTC	CASSPRTGLWDNEQFF
-	TRBV12-3/TRBV12-4	-	TRBJ2-1	TGTGCCAGCACTATACCCGGGGCTATTCCCCTTGAGCAGTTCTTC	CASTIPGAIPLEQFF
few	TRBV4-1	TRBD2	TRBJ2-5	TGCGCCAGCAGCCCAACTAGCGGGGGGGCGTGGGAGACCCAGTACTTC	CASSPTSGGAWETQYF
few	TRBV5-1	-	TRBJ2-1	TGCGCCAGCAGCTCAGGACAGTCCTCCTACGTCGAGCAGTTCTTC	CASSSGQSSYVEQFF
-	TRBV2	-	TRBJ2-1	TGTGCCAGCAGTGAAGGTCTAGTCACTGAGCAGTTCTTC	CASSEGLVTEQFF
-	TRBV12-3/TRBV12-4	-	TRBJ2-7	TGTGCCAGCAGTTTGATGTTTGGCAGACAAGACAAGATTGGTTACGAGCAGTACTTC	CASSLMFGRQDKIGYEQYF
-	TRBV10-3	TRBD1	TRBJ2-7	TGTGCCATCAGTGTTGGAGGTCCCGGGACAGGGGCCTACGAGCAGTACTTC	CAISVGGPGTGAYEQYF
-	TRBV3-1	-	TRBJ1-1	TGTGCCAGCAGCCAAGATTCCAGCTTTAACACTGAAGCTTTCTTT	CASSQDSSFNTEAFF